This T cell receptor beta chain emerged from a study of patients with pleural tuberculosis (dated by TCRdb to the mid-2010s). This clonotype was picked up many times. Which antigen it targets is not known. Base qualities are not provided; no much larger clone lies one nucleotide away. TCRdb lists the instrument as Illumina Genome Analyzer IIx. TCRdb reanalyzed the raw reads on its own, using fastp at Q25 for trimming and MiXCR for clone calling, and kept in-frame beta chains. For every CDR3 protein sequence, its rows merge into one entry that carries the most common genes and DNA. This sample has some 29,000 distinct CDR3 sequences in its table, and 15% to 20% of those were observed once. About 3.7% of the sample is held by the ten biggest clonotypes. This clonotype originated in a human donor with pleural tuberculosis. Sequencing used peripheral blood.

The sequence in DNA is TGTGCCAGTAGTACGGACAGGGAGTCGGTGAACACTGAAGCTTTCTTT. Its protein reads: CASSTDRESVNTEAFF. This chain joins TRBV19 to TRBJ1-1; 8 bases in the junction line up with TRBD1. V has 4 bases trimmed and J has 0 bases trimmed; junction bases matching no gene number 7. From cysteine to phenylalanine, the CDR3 is 16 amino acids long. Of all the DNA, just the CDR3 is kept, 48 bases in frame from base 1. As encoded in the germline V gene (reference sequence), CDR1 is LNHDA while CDR2 is SQIVND.